The 26 T cell receptor beta chains presented below share a single source sample, sequenced in a study of regulatory T cells in long-lasting Graves disease. Construction of the TCR beta libraries employed iRepertoire HTBI primers in conjunction with Arm-PCR of CDR3 regions. TCRdb analysed the multiplex PCR reads with MiXCR anew, one entry per CDR3 protein. Here the sample spans under 800,000 distinct CDR3 sequences, about 15% being singletons. This sample's time point: newly diagnosed GD, antithyroid drugs for less than 3 months. The TCR library was made from RNA extracted from PBMCs. The same sample was also studied in work on T cells in Graves' hyperthyroidism and ophthalmopathy.

Sequencing used peripheral blood mononuclear cells (PBMCs), obtained at new diagnosis, from a patient treated with antithyroid drugs. The receptors originated from a woman aged 30 to 39 with Graves disease.

This clonotype was counted only a few times. Given the absence of the conserved phenylalanine or tryptophan at the CDR3 end, a read error is likely. V is TRBV11-2 and J is TRBJ2-1; D remains unclear. The CDR3 has 12 amino acids. The germline V gene has CDR1 SGHAT and CDR2 FQNNGV. V lost 3 bases, J lost 6 bases, and 6 bases lay in between. In DNA, the CDR3 is TGTGCCAGCAGCTTTTCTGGCAATGAGCAGTTCATC. Encoded protein: CASSFSGNEQFI.

This clonotype was counted ten times or more. The DNA for the CDR3 is TGTGCCAGCAGTCCAGCGGGAAGGAACACCGGGGAGCTGTTTTTT. It codes for CASSPAGRNTGELFF. The V gene is TRBV6-1, the J gene TRBJ2-2; 7 nucleotides agree with TRBD2. This CDR3 contains 15 residues. From germline, CDR1 is MNHNS and CDR2 SASEGT. With 5 bases clipped from V and 1 base from J, the junction kept 4 bases outside the gene matches.

This clonotype was observed at least ten times. The chain links TRBV28 to TRBJ2-7, with D maybe TRBD2 (6 bases). Trimming shortened V by 3 bases and J by 4 bases, and 19 bases separated the two germline ends. The germline CDR1 and CDR2 sequences are MDHEN and SYDVKM. CDR3 length: 16 amino acids. The chain's CDR3 is CASSFSPGRREYEQYF. The CDR3 nucleotides read TGTGCCAGCAGTTTCTCCCCGGGTAGGAGGGAGTACGAGCAGTACTTC.

In regard to this clonotype: This sequence may be a read error, since a much larger clone differs from it by one base. The V and J genes are TRBV15 and TRBJ2-7; D call uncertain. V lost 0 bases and J 3 bases, leaving 12 bases between the germline ends. The CDR3 contains 15 residues. The V gene's germline CDR1 is LNHNV and CDR2 YYDKDF (reference sequence). CDR3 region: CATSRERLDGYEQYF. The CDR3 coding sequence is TGTGCCACCAGCAGAGAACGTTTAGACGGCTACGAGCAGTACTTC.

This clonotype has at least ten counts. This chain joins TRBV30 and TRBJ1-5; the D is unclear. Germline CDR1 reads GTSNPN; CDR2 reads SVGIG (reference sequence). The V gene lost 1 base and the J gene lost 9 bases, with 10 bases spanning the gap. CDR3 size: 12 residues. The CDR3 region has the DNA TGTGCCTGGAGTGGTCGTCTCTCGCCCCAGCATTTT. Protein sequence: CAWSGRLSPQHF.

The V gene is TRBV5-1, the J gene TRBJ1-4; TRBD1 aligns across 8 bases. J gave up 8 bases and V 2 bases, and 5 bases lay outside the gene matches. Germline lookup yields CDR1 SGHRS and CDR2 YFSETQ. This CDR3 comprises 14 residues. The CDR3 sequence: CASSFDRGEEKLFF. In DNA form, the CDR3 reads TGCGCCAGCAGCTTCGACAGGGGTGAGGAAAAACTGTTTTTT.

This clonotype was seen a handful of times. The genes are TRBV20-1 and TRBJ2-7, with 8 bases aligning to TRBD1. V gave up 6 bases and J gave up 0 bases; unmatched junction bases: 13. This CDR3 contains 16 residues. Looked up from germline, CDR1 is DFQATT and CDR2 is SNEGSKA (reference sequence). The CDR3 spells CSAKSWTGSSSYEQYF. The CDR3 nucleotides read TGCAGTGCAAAGAGTTGGACAGGGTCCAGCTCCTACGAGCAGTACTTC.

The V call is TRBV7-2, the J call TRBJ2-3, with D perhaps matching TRBD1 (5 bases). The DNA end is a closer match to TRBJ2-5, so the J assignment may be wrong. This CDR3 is built from 13 residues. Germline V gene lookup returns CDR1 SGHTA and CDR2 FQGNSA. CDR3 sequence: CASSPAGRETQYF. The CDR3 DNA follows: TGTGCCAGCAGCCCGGCAGGGCGGGAGACCCAGTACTTC.

As concerns this clonotype: A far larger clone is off by one base, so a read error is likely. This chain uses TRBV11-2 with TRBJ1-1, with 7 positions matching TRBD1. The CDR3 extends over 17 amino acids. The germline V gene has CDR1 SGHAT and CDR2 FQNNGV. The CDR3 DNA follows: TGTGCCTGGAGTCCCTCTATCCTCTTCTACAGGGGTTGGCCAGCTCTCTTT. This gives the protein CAWSPSILFYRGWPALF.

The chain combines TRBV9 with TRBJ2-5, with D hard to call. Between the trimmed V and J ends, which lost 6 bases and 5 bases, there was a span of 14 bases. The length of the CDR3 is 13 residues. Per the germline V gene, CDR1 is SGDLS and CDR2 is YYNGEE. CDR3 DNA sequence: TGTGCCAGCAACACCTCCGAGTTTGAGACCCAGTACTTC. Protein product: CASNTSEFETQYF.

At least ten counts were recorded for this clonotype. This chain connects TRBV20-1 to TRBJ2-7, with D uncertain. The CDR3 covers 13 residues. Germline V CDR1 and CDR2: DFQATT, SNEGSKA (reference sequence). Trimming removed 3 bases at V and 1 base at J, with 10 bases between. This CDR3 reads CSASFITSYEQYF. CDR3 in DNA: TGCAGTGCTAGCTTTATAACGTCCTACGAGCAGTACTTC.

This clonotype was counted ten times or more. This chain joins TRBV3-1 and TRBJ2-1, with D uncertain. Trimming took 4 bases from V and 7 from J, leaving 11 bases between them. CDR3 length: 13 amino acids. CDR1 LGHDT and CDR2 YNNKEL come from the germline V gene (reference sequence). CDR3 nucleotides: TGTGCCAGCAGCCGTAACGGAATGAATGAGCAGTTCTTC. It specifies CASSRNGMNEQFF.

This clonotype was found many times. V gene TRBV7-2 combines with J gene TRBJ2-7, with 10 nucleotides matching TRBD2. Per germline, CDR1 SGHTA and CDR2 FQGNSA. This CDR3 is 15 amino acids long. V was clipped by 5 bases and J by 2 bases; unmatched bases: 6. The CDR3 nucleotides are TGTGCCAGCAGCCAAGGACTAGCGGAGGCCTACGAGCAGTACTTC. This gives the protein CASSQGLAEAYEQYF.

The chain recombines TRBV19 with TRBJ2-1, with D perhaps assigned TRBD1 or TRBD2 (6 bases each). Germline CDR1 and CDR2: LNHDA and SQIVND (reference sequence). This CDR3 is built from 14 residues. Trimming stripped 8 bases from V and 3 bases from J, with 14 bases between. CDR3 DNA sequence: TGTGCCAGTGGGGGCGGGGCCCGCTACAATGAGCAGTTCTTC. Encoded protein: CASGGGARYNEQFF.

This clonotype was recorded at least ten times. The CDR3 reads CASSLFQGRQPQHF. CDR3 nucleotides: TGTGCCAGCAGTTTATTCCAGGGCCGTCAGCCCCAGCATTTT. The chain employs TRBV28 and TRBJ1-5; D might be TRBD1 (5 bases). Trimming left V 1 base short and J 6 bases short, with 10 bases between. Germline values: CDR1 MDHEN, CDR2 SYDVKM. CDR3 length equals 14 residues.

This clonotype appeared many times. The rearrangement links TRBV28 to TRBJ2-7; D may correspond to TRBD1 or TRBD2 (5 bases each). Trimming cost V 2 bases and J 3 bases, with 20 bases left between them. CDR1 MDHEN and CDR2 SYDVKM come from the germline V gene. The CDR3 sequence is 17 residues long. DNA for the CDR3: TGTGCCAGCAGTTTAGGCCGGGGACCCTGGCGCGACTACGAGCAGTACTTC. It codes for CASSLGRGPWRDYEQYF. The variable domain in full, with the rest retrieved from reference TRBV28 and TRBJ2-7, is DVKVTQSSRYLVKRTGEKVFLECVQDMDHENMFWYRQDPGLGLRLIYFSYDVKMKEKGDIPEGYSVSREKKERFSLILESASTNQTSMYLCASSLGRGPWRDYEQYFGPGTRLTVT.

The rearrangement links TRBV9 to TRBJ1-1; D is possibly TRBD1 (5 bases). V lost 4 bases, J lost 5 bases, and 18 bases lay in between. The germline gives CDR1 SGDLS, CDR2 YYNGEE. This CDR3 comprises 15 residues. CDR3 nucleotides: TGTGCCAGCAGCACTGAAGGGGATTTGTCAACTGAAGCTTTCTTT. Its translation is CASSTEGDLSTEAFF. Full variable domain (remainder filled in from reference TRBV9 and TRBJ1-1): DSGVTQTPKHLITATGQRVTLRCSPRSGDLSVYWYQQSLDQGLQFLIQYYNGEERAKGNILERFSAQQFPDLHSELNLSSLELGDSALYFCASSTEGDLSTEAFFGQGTRLTVV.

This clonotype was seen ten or more times. The chain links TRBV20-1 to TRBJ1-4, with D perhaps matching TRBD1 (6 bases). The CDR3 sequence is 13 residues long. Germline V gene lookup returns CDR1 DFQATT and CDR2 SNEGSKA (reference sequence). The V end was cut by 6 bases, the J end by 7 bases, with 15 bases between. The CDR3 DNA reads TGCAGTGCATCTAACCGACAGGCTGAAAAACTGTTTTTT. It encodes CSASNRQAEKLFF.

This rearrangement joins TRBV10-3 to TRBJ2-5, with a weak D call TRBD2 (7 bases). In germline, CDR1 is ENHRY, CDR2 SYGVKD. The CDR3 is made up of 14 amino acids. Deletions cut 4 bases from V and 4 bases from J, with 13 bases between. CDR3 region: CAISAGGARETQYF. CDR3 DNA: TGTGCCATCAGTGCGGGGGGCGCAAGAGAGACCCAGTACTTC.

The sample holds a few counts of this clonotype. The chain links TRBV5-1 to TRBJ2-3; D not certain. V lost 0 bases, J lost 0 bases, and 8 bases lay in between. Germline CDR1 SGHRS, CDR2 YFSETQ. The CDR3 is 15 residues long. The CDR3 coding sequence is TGCGCCAGCAGCTTGGACAGACAAAGCACAGATACGCAGTATTTT. Its protein is CASSLDRQSTDTQYF.

There are many counts of this clonotype. The V and J genes are TRBV27 and TRBJ2-3; D is uncertain. With 1 base removed from V and 5 bases from J, the gap between germline ends came to 10 bases. The CDR3 has 14 residues. From germline, CDR1 is MNHEY and CDR2 SMNVEV (reference sequence). The CDR3 DNA sequence: TGTGCCAGCAGTTTATGGGGTTACAGAGATACGCAGTATTTT. Translation: CASSLWGYRDTQYF.

This clonotype was counted at least ten times. The chain is built from TRBV6-2 or TRBV6-3 and TRBJ2-7, with 12 bases matching TRBD2. Per germline, CDR1 MNHEY and CDR2 SVGEGT. V lost 0 bases, J lost 3 bases, and 3 bases stayed unmatched. This CDR3 is 16 amino acids long. The CDR3 bases are TGTGCCAGCAGTTACTCTGAGGGACTAGCGGGCTACGAGCAGTACTTC. It codes for CASSYSEGLAGYEQYF.

This clonotype was counted ten times or more. The gene calls are TRBV5-1 and TRBJ2-7, with a tentative D call TRBD1 (5 bases). Trimming left V 3 bases short and J 5 bases short, with 15 bases between. Germline values: CDR1 SGHRS, CDR2 YFSETQ. The CDR3 length is 14 residues. CDR3 nucleotide sequence: TGCGCCAGCAGCTGGTCAGGGAAAGGGAACGAGCAGTACTTC. Its protein is CASSWSGKGNEQYF.

The table lists this clonotype with a few counts. The chain uses TRBV27 and TRBJ2-5; D is possibly TRBD2 (5 bases). Trimming removed 9 bases at V and 4 bases at J, with 12 bases between. The CDR3 runs to 12 residues. Germline V gene sequence: CDR1 MNHEY, CDR2 SMNVEV (reference sequence). The CDR3: CARRAGGETQYF. As DNA, the CDR3 is TGTGCCAGGAGGGCGGGTGGAGAGACCCAGTACTTC.

This clonotype was counted many times. V gene TRBV6-1 combines with J gene TRBJ2-7; D remains ambiguous. Germline V gene sequence: CDR1 MNHNS, CDR2 SASEGT. This CDR3 is 12 amino acids long. Trimming left V 6 bases short and J 5 bases short, with 11 bases between. Written as DNA, the CDR3 is TGTGCCAGCAGCATGAAAAAGCACGAGCAGTACTTC. It encodes CASSMKKHEQYF.

This clonotype was observed a handful of times. The chain links TRBV19 to TRBJ2-1, with 9 bases identical to TRBD2. This CDR3 region has 18 residues. V dropped 3 bases and J dropped 7; count of bases not matched to a gene: 16. Germline CDR1 LNHDA, CDR2 SQIVND (reference sequence). The CDR3 coding sequence is TGTGCCAGTAGTATTAGGTATCGCGGGAGGGAGCTGGGGAATGAGCAGTTCTTC. Its translation: CASSIRYRGRELGNEQFF.